This T cell receptor (beta chain) was recovered during a study of PD-L1 blockade in urothelial cancer (dated by TCRdb to about 2017). With regard to the full study: All patients started therapy in the mid-2010s and received atezolizumab 1,200 mg intravenously every 3 weeks. About 90% of the roughly 30 patients were identified as males with urothelial cancer of bladder origin, and a prior smoking history was reported by 18 of 29 patients. Patients had an ECOG performance status of 0 or 1 and had received between 0 and 3 prior chemotherapy regimens. Blood samples were analyzed at two time points: 3 weeks after treatment start (second dose) and 6 weeks after treatment start. Blood samples gave median yields of 141,255 T cells and some 84,000 unique TCRs, along with a median clonality of 0.080. An exploratory multi-omic analysis was conducted of the somatic, immune and clinical correlates of response to PD-L1 blockade with atezolizumab in urothelial cancer. Pretreatment tumor samples, along with matched peripheral blood serially collected before and after atezolizumab treatment, were subjected to TCR sequencing. Durable clinical benefit meant progression-free survival longer than 6 months, and TCR features were also tested against progression-free and overall survival. In the same patients who had TCR sequencing, pretreatment tumors also underwent whole exome sequencing and RNA sequencing. Nine patients achieved durable clinical benefit and approximately 20 did not. Some 30 patients had pretreatment blood TCR-seq, 24 had at least one posttreatment blood collection, and 24 had tumor TCR-seq. The paper's findings and limits, for the study overall: A pretreatment peripheral blood TCR clonality below the median was linked to improved progression-free and overall survival. Greater expansion of tumor-associated TCR clones in peripheral blood 3 weeks after the start of treatment was observed in patients with durable benefit (n of about 21, p = 0.022). Because the sample size was small (n of about 29) and many exploratory analyses were performed, the results are intended to be hypothesis-generating.

Each PCR received spiked-in synthetic TCR analog templates so that absolute template abundance could be estimated from read counts. The immunoSEQ assay was used to amplify TCRbeta CDR3 regions from genomic DNA with bias-controlled V and J gene primers. Rearranged TCRbeta segments were sequenced at approximately 20X coverage. The study's processing was this. Sequencing errors were corrected by clustering, and CDR3s were annotated against IMGT so that V, D and J genes could be assigned. Downstream analyses used only productive TCRbeta rearrangements, leaving out any out-of-frame or stop-codon sequences. Clonality was calculated as one minus the Shannon entropy normalized by the log of the number of unique productive sequences. Fisher's exact test with Benjamini-Hochberg correction, using a cutoff of adjusted p below 0.01, was how clones that differed between time points or between blood and tumor were identified. TCRdb stores this immuneACCESS table with in-frame sequences only. Part of the clones is absent; in the studies checked, under half of the shortfall reflects unresolved V genes, and no reason is known for the rest. D and trimming come from the DNA, and the V and J calls and clone size come from that table. Counted in this sample were approximately 72,000 clones; around 86% of them appeared once. More than 12% of the sample is taken by the ten largest.

V drops 0 bases and J drops 2 bases, leaving 13 bases in between. The germline V gene (reference sequence) gives CDR1 as GTSNPN and CDR2 as SVGIG. The CDR3 sequence holds 15 residues, the cysteine and phenylalanine included. This entry keeps only the CDR3 DNA: 45 bases, framed from base 1. About this clone itself: No cognate antigen has been identified for it. One base away there is no much larger clone; base qualities are not given.

This specimen's time point label, per the study, means: pretreatment peripheral blood. The cohort included roughly 29 patients with locally advanced or metastatic urothelial carcinoma who were treated at Memorial Sloan Kettering on a trial protocol. Peripheral blood mononuclear cells were collected pretreatment and during treatment, with between 1 and 8 total time points per patient. The Qiagen DNeasy Blood extraction kit was used to purify genomic DNA from total PBMCs and tumor samples. PBMCs were collected pretreatment and during treatment and were isolated and stored as previously described. Sequenced here: PBMCs, sampled around atezolizumab (anti-PD-L1) treatment. The chain was built from TRBV30 and TRBJ1-2, with a tentative D gene TRBD1 over 6 matching bases. The TCR comes from a man in his fifties or sixties with urothelial cancer. The DNA is as follows: TGTGCCTGGAGTGTCGGACAGATTCAGAACTATGGCTACACCTTC. Its amino acids are CAWSVGQIQNYGYTF.